Listed here are 29 T cell receptor beta chains from one sample, sequenced in a study of blood T cell repertoires in COVID-19. Only in-frame clones appear in the TCRdb table, and some are missing; sequencing was by immunoSEQ multiplex PCR. The table has more than 80,000 clones, 90% seen once. Sequenced sample: peripheral blood. Source of these receptors: a man younger than 35 with COVID-19, enrolled during active disease.

The DNA for the CDR3 is TGTGCCAGGGACAGGGGGCCCTACGAGCAGTACTTC. It translates to CARDRGPYEQYF. The chain employs TRBV19 and TRBJ2-7, with 11 bases identical to TRBD1. Unmatched junction bases numbered 0, after V lost 9 bases and J lost 2 bases. CDR3 length: 12 amino acids. Germline V gene lookup returns CDR1 LNHDA and CDR2 SQIVND (reference sequence).

The sample holds a few counts of this clone. The chain joins TRBV9 to TRBJ2-7; the match to TRBD2 covers 8 bases. The CDR3 consists of 15 residues. CDR1 and CDR2 (germline): SGDLS, YYNGEE. The J segment lost 4 bases and the V segment lost 3 bases, leaving 9 bases of the junction unmatched. This CDR3 is CASSGQAGVGYEQYF. In DNA form, the CDR3 reads TGTGCCAGCAGCGGACAAGCGGGAGTGGGGTACGAGCAGTACTTC.

The chain is built from TRBV9 and TRBJ2-3, with TRBD2 matching over 8 bases. Trimming took 3 bases from V and 1 from J; bases not matched to a gene: 7. The CDR3 totals 16 residues. Germline lookup yields CDR1 SGDLS and CDR2 YYNGEE. This CDR3 reads CASSAPTSERTDTQYF. CDR3 sequence (DNA): TGTGCCAGCAGCGCACCGACTAGCGAGCGCACAGATACGCAGTATTTT.

The chain uses TRBV18 and TRBJ2-2; D is ambiguous. The germline gives CDR1 KGHSH, CDR2 LQKENI. The CDR3 runs 15 residues. With 5 bases removed from V and 5 bases from J, the gap between germline ends came to 15 bases. CDR3 in DNA: TGTGCCAGCTCAACAAATGGGCAGAAAACCGGGGAGCTGTTTTTT. Its translation: CASSTNGQKTGELFF.

V usage is TRBV21-1 and J usage is TRBJ1-2; TRBD1, the table's D call, was not compared with the DNA. TRBV21-1 is assigned pseudogene status. This CDR3 is built from 13 residues. Here the CDR3 reads CASSQMINYGYTF. The CDR3 DNA reads TGTGCCAGCAGCCAGATGATTAACTATGGCTACACCTTC.

The CDR3 protein is CASSQRHTTSYEQYF. The CDR3 DNA reads TGCGCCAGCAGCCAACGCCACACTACCTCCTACGAGCAGTACTTC. V and J are TRBV4-3 and TRBJ2-7; D uncertain. V dropped 2 bases and J dropped 0 bases, with 11 bases sitting between them. The CDR3 runs to 15 residues. Germline V gives CDR1 LGHNA, CDR2 YSLEER.

The genes are TRBV6-2 or TRBV6-3 and TRBJ2-7, with 8 bases identical to TRBD1. There are 16 residues in the CDR3. V shed 4 bases, J shed 0 bases, and the junction held 8 bases outside the gene matches. The germline gives CDR1 MNHEY, CDR2 SVGEGT. The CDR3 DNA follows: TGTGCCAGCAGTTTATCAGGGGGCCCTAGCTCCTACGAGCAGTACTTC. Translating gives CASSLSGGPSSYEQYF.

This clone came up once. This rearrangement joins TRBV7-9 to TRBJ1-5; D possibly corresponds to TRBD1 (5 bases). The V and J ends lost 1 base and 4 bases respectively, with 17 bases between them. The CDR3 sequence is 17 residues long. Germline values: CDR1 SEHNR, CDR2 FQNEAQ (reference sequence). CDR3 bases: TGTGCCAGCAGCTTAGTGGTTGGACCCAGGGATAATCAGCCCCAGCATTTT. As protein: CASSLVVGPRDNQPQHF.

This chain joins TRBV29-1 and TRBJ2-1; a weak D match, TRBD2 (6 bases). The CDR3 has 10 residues. CDR1 is SQVTM, CDR2 ANQGSEA, per germline. V lost 6 bases to trimming and J lost 7 bases, with 7 bases between them. The CDR3 DNA reads as TGCAGCGTACGGGGGAATGAGCAGTTCTTC. As protein: CSVRGNEQFF.

The chain uses TRBV11-2 and TRBJ2-7, with a possible D match to TRBD1 (6 bases). The CDR3 loop spans 15 amino acids. Germline CDR1 is SGHAT and CDR2 is FQNNGV. Trimming removed 1 base at V and 4 bases at J, with 14 bases between. CDR3 coding DNA: TGTGCCAGCAGCTTAGGAGGGGGTTCGGCGTACGAGCAGTACTTC. The encoded protein is CASSLGGGSAYEQYF.

The genes are TRBV5-5 and TRBJ1-3; 8 bases map to TRBD1. CDR3 size: 16 residues. From germline, CDR1 is SGHKS and CDR2 YYEKEE (reference sequence). V shed 3 bases and J 4 bases; nucleotides not matched to a gene: 9. The CDR3 here is CASSWAQGAGGNTIYF. The CDR3 DNA sequence: TGTGCCAGCAGCTGGGCGCAGGGGGCTGGAGGAAACACCATATATTTT.

This chain connects TRBV28 to TRBJ2-7; maybe TRBD1 (5 bases). Trimming took off 2 bases at V and 2 bases at J, with 10 bases between the two ends. CDR1 and CDR2 from the germline V gene are MDHEN and SYDVKM. The CDR3 runs 14 residues. The CDR3 bases are TGTGCCAGCAGTTTACCCCCAGGGACCTACGAGCAGTACTTC. As protein: CASSLPPGTYEQYF. Looking up the rest from reference TRBV28 and TRBJ2-7 gives the full variable domain: DVKVTQSSRYLVKRTGEKVFLECVQDMDHENMFWYRQDPGLGLRLIYFSYDVKMKEKGDIPEGYSVSREKKERFSLILESASTNQTSMYLCASSLPPGTYEQYFGPGTRLTVT.

The CDR3 DNA sequence: TGCGCCAGCAGCCAAGACAGGGGGACCGCCTACGAGCAGTACTTC. Its translation is CASSQDRGTAYEQYF. The chain is built from TRBV4-1 and TRBJ2-7; 7 positions agree with TRBD1. This CDR3 is built from 15 residues. Germline assignment: CDR1 MGHRA and CDR2 YSYEKL. Losses at the gene ends were 0 bases for V and 2 bases for J; bases not matched to a gene: 4.

The V and J genes are TRBV21-1 and TRBJ2-1; the table's TRBD1 call for D was not verified on the DNA. TRBV21-1 is given as a pseudogene. This CDR3 spans 16 amino acids. The chain's CDR3 is CASSKGAILSYNEQFF. The CDR3 DNA is TGTGCCAGCAGCAAAGGGGCCATACTCTCATACAATGAGCAGTTCTTC.

The chain uses TRBV6-7 and TRBJ1-1; 9 bases fit TRBD1. TRBV6-7 is known as an ORF, though its function is uncertain. There are 13 residues in the CDR3. J lost 2 bases, V lost 9 bases, and 4 bases had no gene match. The chain's CDR3 is CARGDRDNTEAFF. DNA for the CDR3: TGTGCCAGGGGGGACAGGGATAACACTGAAGCTTTCTTT.

About this clone itself: The junction departs from germline at one end; a sequencing error may be responsible. The CDR3 here is CASSLGPSGRSDEQFF. The CDR3, as DNA: TGTGCTAGCAGCTTAGGGCCCAGCGGGAGGTCCGATGAGCAGTTCTTC. V and J are TRBV7-7 and TRBJ2-1; 9 positions match TRBD2. This CDR3 comprises 16 residues. From germline, CDR1 is SSHAT and CDR2 FNYEAQ (reference sequence).

The J gene is TRBJ2-7, the V gene TRBV27; weak D call: TRBD1 (6 bases). Germline V gives CDR1 MNHEY, CDR2 SMNVEV (reference sequence). V lost 5 bases and J 7 bases, leaving 15 bases between the germline ends. This CDR3 is 13 amino acids long. CDR3 in amino acids: CASSRLSRGEQYF. In DNA form, the CDR3 reads TGTGCCAGCAGTCGACTCTCTAGGGGGGAGCAGTACTTC.

The V call is TRBV27, the J call TRBJ2-6; the D gene is possibly TRBD1 (6 bases). Germline V lookup: CDR1 MNHEY, CDR2 SMNVEV (reference sequence). The CDR3 length is 15 residues. V lost 5 bases and J lost 4, with 12 bases in between. As DNA, the CDR3 is TGTGCCAGCAGTCCACAGGGAACCGGGGCCAACGTCCTGACTTTC. It is translated as CASSPQGTGANVLTF. Together with reference TRBV27 and TRBJ2-6, the CDR3 gives the full variable domain: EAQVTQNPRYLITVTGKKLTVTCSQNMNHEYMSWYRQDPGLGLRQIYYSMNVEVTDKGDVPEGYKVSRKEKRNFPLILESPSPNQTSLYFCASSPQGTGANVLTFGAGSRLTVL.

V gene TRBV28 combines with J gene TRBJ2-2; D not certain. V lost 1 base and J 6 bases, leaving 3 bases between the germline ends. Germline V gene data show CDR1 as MDHEN and CDR2 as SYDVKM. The CDR3 spans 12 residues. The chain's CDR3 is CASSLFSGELFF. CDR3 nucleotides: TGTGCCAGCAGTTTATTCTCCGGGGAGCTGTTTTTT.

This chain uses TRBV5-1 with TRBJ1-5; tentative D call: TRBD1 (5 bases). Per germline, CDR1 SGHRS and CDR2 YFSETQ. This CDR3 has 13 amino acids. Trimming took off 0 bases at V and 9 bases at J, with 10 bases between the two ends. The CDR3 coding sequence is TGCGCCAGCAGCTTGGAGGGGTTCGGGCCCCAGCATTTT. Amino acid sequence: CASSLEGFGPQHF.

V usage is TRBV6-5 and J usage is TRBJ1-1, with D tentatively TRBD1 (5 bases). CDR1 is MNHEY and CDR2 is SVGAGI in the germline V gene. V was cut by 7 bases and J by 6 bases, with 15 bases left in between. CDR3 size: 13 residues. The CDR3 DNA reads as TGTGCCAGCAACGGGGGGGGACTGTCTGAAGCTTTCTTT. Protein sequence: CASNGGGLSEAFF.

The V and J genes are TRBV13 and TRBJ1-1; perhaps TRBD1 as D (5 bases). The CDR3 totals 12 residues. CDR1 and CDR2 from the germline V gene are PRHDT and FYEKMQ (reference sequence). V lost 7 bases to trimming and J lost 4 bases, with 10 bases between them. This CDR3 reads CASTQRGTEAFF. The CDR3 bases are TGTGCCAGCACTCAAAGGGGCACTGAAGCTTTCTTT. The full variable domain, rest sourced from reference TRBV13 and TRBJ1-1, is AAGVIQSPRHLIKEKRETATLKCYPIPRHDTVYWYQQGPGQDPQFLISFYEKMQSDKGSIPDRFSAQQFSDYHSELNMSSLELGDSALYFCASTQRGTEAFFGQGTRLTVV.

The chain combines TRBV4-3 with TRBJ2-2, with TRBD2 matching over 9 bases. CDR1 LGHNA and CDR2 YSLEER come from the germline V gene. V shed 4 bases and J 4 bases; nucleotides not matched to a gene: 7. This CDR3 comprises 16 residues. The CDR3 region is CASSPPAGGSTGELFF. The CDR3 DNA is TGCGCCAGCAGCCCTCCGGCGGGAGGGAGCACCGGGGAGCTGTTTTTT.

The chain couples TRBV11-2 to TRBJ2-7; perhaps TRBD2 as D (5 bases). The CDR3 length is 12 residues. Germline assignment: CDR1 SGHAT and CDR2 FQNNGV. V gave up 1 base and J gave up 4 bases, with 5 bases separating them. The CDR3 spells CASSLGRYEQYF. CDR3 DNA: TGTGCCAGCAGCTTAGGGAGGTACGAGCAGTACTTC.

J is TRBJ2-2 and V is TRBV11-2; D unclear. Per the germline V gene, CDR1 is SGHAT and CDR2 is FQNNGV. V was cut by 1 base and J by 8 bases, with 8 bases left in between. CDR3 length: 13 residues. The CDR3 region has the DNA TGTGCCAGCAGCTTAGGCGGCTCGGGGGAGCTGTTTTTT. Its protein product is CASSLGGSGELFF.

As for this clone: The junction differs from germline at one of its ends, possibly a read error. The chain joins TRBV5-6 to TRBJ1-1; D is possibly TRBD1 (5 bases). Germline assignment: CDR1 SGHDT and CDR2 YYEEEE. This CDR3 is built from 16 residues. The CDR3 here is CASSGGTGMGNTKAFF. As DNA, the CDR3 is TGTGCCAGCAGCGGAGGGACGGGGATGGGGAACACTAAAGCTTTCTTT.

The rearrangement links TRBV5-8 to TRBJ2-7; D is unclear. Germline loops: CDR1 SGHTS, CDR2 YDEGEE. The CDR3 loop spans 12 amino acids. The ends were cut back, 1 base at V and 3 bases at J, with 5 bases in the middle. CDR3 coding DNA: TGTGCCAGCAGCTTGAGCCTCTACGAGCAGTACTTC. As protein: CASSLSLYEQYF.

The rearrangement links TRBV4-1 to TRBJ2-3; weak D call: TRBD1 (6 bases). Trimming removed 1 base from V and 2 bases from J, with 10 bases in between. Germline values: CDR1 MGHRA, CDR2 YSYEKL. This CDR3 comprises 15 residues. The CDR3 spells CASSQGTGSTDTQYF. Here the CDR3 DNA reads TGCGCCAGCAGCCAAGGTACAGGGTCCACAGATACGCAGTATTTT.

The J gene is TRBJ1-6, the V gene TRBV27, with D perhaps TRBD1 (5 bases). The ends were cut back, 4 bases at V and 9 bases at J, with 7 bases in the middle. CDR3 size: 12 residues. The germline V gene encodes CDR1 MNHEY and CDR2 SMNVEV (reference sequence). CDR3 residues: CASSSGGSPLHF. CDR3 coding DNA: TGTGCCAGCAGTTCCGGGGGTTCACCCCTCCACTTT.